This is a list of T cell receptor beta chains from one sample in a study of T-cell reconstitution after alpha-beta-depleted transplantation in children. TCRdb called the PCR reads again in MiXCR, with one record for every CDR3 protein. Of fewer than 550,000 distinct CDR3 sequences in the sample, 11% were seen once. Sequencing used PBMCs, mostly from graft donor cells, obtained 180 days after TCRalphabeta/CD19-depleted stem cell transplant. The receptors come from a female patient aged 2 to 10 who had a stem cell transplant for aplastic anemia, so the T cells may come from the graft donor. Both conserved end residues are part of each CDR3. D genes are given only for firm matches. Rows may omit the clone size; those that give it use once, few, many or a size class.

v_gene: TRBV12-3/TRBV12-4
abundance: .
d_gene: TRBD1
j_gene: TRBJ2-4
CDR3nt: TGTGCCAGCAGCTTTTCGGGACAGGGATTGATAACCAAAAACATTCAGTACTTC
CDR3aa: CASSFSGQGLITKNIQYF

v_gene: TRBV19
abundance: .
d_gene: TRBD2
j_gene: TRBJ2-1
CDR3nt: TGTGCCAGTAGTGTAATTAGCGGGAGTCGTAATAATGAGCAGTTCTTC
CDR3aa: CASSVISGSRNNEQFF

v_gene: TRBV6-5
abundance: many
d_gene: .
j_gene: TRBJ1-1
CDR3nt: TGTGCCAGCAGTTACTATGCCCGGGACACTGAAGCTTTCTTT
CDR3aa: CASSYYARDTEAFF

v_gene: TRBV7-2
abundance: many
d_gene: TRBD2
j_gene: TRBJ2-1
CDR3nt: TGTGCCAGCAGCTCTCGGACTAGCGGGAGCATGTTGAATGAGCAGTTCTTC
CDR3aa: CASSSRTSGSMLNEQFF

v_gene: TRBV2
abundance: .
d_gene: .
j_gene: TRBJ1-1
CDR3nt: TGTGCCAGCATCTTACAGAGCGTGAACACTGAAGCTTTCTTT
CDR3aa: CASILQSVNTEAFF

v_gene: TRBV6-1
abundance: .
d_gene: .
j_gene: TRBJ2-7
CDR3nt: TGTGCCAGCAGTGCCCCCGTCTGGGGGGTCGACGAGCAGTACTTC
CDR3aa: CASSAPVWGVDEQYF

v_gene: TRBV7-2
abundance: few
d_gene: .
j_gene: TRBJ2-1
CDR3nt: TGTGCCAGCAGCTTAACGAGACTAACAACCAATGAGCAGTTCTTC
CDR3aa: CASSLTRLTTNEQFF

v_gene: TRBV11-2
abundance: .
d_gene: TRBD1
j_gene: TRBJ2-1
CDR3nt: TGTGCCAGCAGCTTTGGGAGAGGACAGGGACACCTTTTTTACAATGAGCAGTTCTTC
CDR3aa: CASSFGRGQGHLFYNEQFF

v_gene: TRBV18
abundance: .
d_gene: .
j_gene: TRBJ1-4
CDR3nt: TGTGCCAGCTCATCCCAGACAACTAATGAAAAACTGTTTTTT
CDR3aa: CASSSQTTNEKLFF

v_gene: TRBV20-1
abundance: .
d_gene: .
j_gene: TRBJ2-1
CDR3nt: TGCAGTGCTAGAGATTATGCGGGAACCTACAATGAGCAGTTCTTC
CDR3aa: CSARDYAGTYNEQFF

v_gene: TRBV6-5
abundance: many
d_gene: TRBD2
j_gene: TRBJ2-3
CDR3nt: TGTGCCAGCAGTTCCCCCCTAGCGGGAGGACCAGATACGCAGTATTTT
CDR3aa: CASSSPLAGGPDTQYF

v_gene: TRBV28
abundance: few
d_gene: .
j_gene: TRBJ2-4
CDR3nt: TGTGCCAGCAGTCGACAGGGAGGGGGGGGGAACATTCAGTACTTC
CDR3aa: CASSRQGGGGNIQYF

v_gene: TRBV5-1
abundance: few
d_gene: .
j_gene: TRBJ1-3
CDR3nt: TGCGCCAGCAGGAGGGGAAACACCATATATTTT
CDR3aa: CASRRGNTIYF

v_gene: TRBV19
abundance: .
d_gene: TRBD2
j_gene: TRBJ2-1
CDR3nt: TGTGCCAGTAGTATAGTCCGGGGGGCCTACAATGAGCAGTTCTTC
CDR3aa: CASSIVRGAYNEQFF

v_gene: TRBV7-8
abundance: few
d_gene: .
j_gene: TRBJ2-3
CDR3nt: TGTGCCAGCACTCTCTCCGCCCCAGATACGCAGTATTTT
CDR3aa: CASTLSAPDTQYF

v_gene: TRBV11-2
abundance: .
d_gene: TRBD1
j_gene: TRBJ1-1
CDR3nt: TGTGCCAGCAGCGGGTGGGACAGTTGGGACACTGAAGCTTTCTTT
CDR3aa: CASSGWDSWDTEAFF

v_gene: TRBV24-1
abundance: .
d_gene: TRBD1
j_gene: TRBJ2-7
CDR3nt: TGTGCCACCACCTGGGACAGGACCTACGAGCAGTACTTC
CDR3aa: CATTWDRTYEQYF

v_gene: TRBV20-1
abundance: many
d_gene: TRBD1
j_gene: TRBJ2-1
CDR3nt: TGCAGTGCTAGAGACCGGACAGGGTTGGTCTACAATGAGCAGTTCTTC
CDR3aa: CSARDRTGLVYNEQFF

v_gene: TRBV4-1
abundance: .
d_gene: .
j_gene: TRBJ2-3
CDR3nt: TGCGCCAGCAGCCAAGACAGGGCGGCAGATACGCAGTATTTT
CDR3aa: CASSQDRAADTQYF

v_gene: TRBV11-2
abundance: many
d_gene: .
j_gene: TRBJ2-7
CDR3nt: TGTGCCAGCAGCTTAGATCGTGAAGGCGAGCAGTACTTC
CDR3aa: CASSLDREGEQYF

v_gene: TRBV10-3
abundance: .
d_gene: TRBD1
j_gene: TRBJ1-5
CDR3nt: TGTGCCATCAGCGGGACAGGCAATCAGCCCCAGCATTTT
CDR3aa: CAISGTGNQPQHF

v_gene: TRBV20-1
abundance: .
d_gene: .
j_gene: TRBJ1-6
CDR3nt: TGCAGTGCTACTAGGCACCCAGCTAATTCACCCCTCCACTTT
CDR3aa: CSATRHPANSPLHF

v_gene: TRBV20-1
abundance: many
d_gene: .
j_gene: TRBJ2-1
CDR3nt: TGCAGTGCTACTAGCCCTGGGCAGTTCTTC
CDR3aa: CSATSPGQFF

v_gene: TRBV12-3/TRBV12-4
abundance: many
d_gene: .
j_gene: TRBJ2-5
CDR3nt: TGTGCCAGCAGTTCCCGGACCAACGCCAAAGAGACCCAGTACTTC
CDR3aa: CASSSRTNAKETQYF

v_gene: TRBV9
abundance: .
d_gene: .
j_gene: TRBJ2-2
CDR3nt: TGTGCCAGCAGCGTTCCAAGGGGGGGCCCGAACACCGGGGAGCTGTTTTTT
CDR3aa: CASSVPRGGPNTGELFF

v_gene: TRBV28
abundance: few
d_gene: .
j_gene: TRBJ2-7
CDR3nt: TGTGCCAGCAGTTTCTGGAGGGCCGGGCAGTACTTC
CDR3aa: CASSFWRAGQYF

v_gene: TRBV20-1
abundance: .
d_gene: .
j_gene: TRBJ2-2
CDR3nt: TGCAGTGCTAGAGATCGAGGGGGGCGCGTCGGGGAGCTGTTTTTT
CDR3aa: CSARDRGGRVGELFF

v_gene: TRBV12-3/TRBV12-4
abundance: few
d_gene: .
j_gene: TRBJ2-5
CDR3nt: TGTGCCAGCAGTTCCCTTCGCTCAGAGACCCAGTACTTC
CDR3aa: CASSSLRSETQYF

v_gene: TRBV4-1
abundance: .
d_gene: .
j_gene: TRBJ2-5
CDR3nt: TGCGCCAGCAGCCAAGAATCCAGGGCGCAGCAAGAGACCCAGTACTTC
CDR3aa: CASSQESRAQQETQYF

v_gene: TRBV6-1
abundance: .
d_gene: .
j_gene: TRBJ2-1
CDR3nt: TGTGCCACCGTAGCCGGGACTCCTTACAATGAGCAGTTCTTC
CDR3aa: CATVAGTPYNEQFF

v_gene: TRBV12-3/TRBV12-4
abundance: .
d_gene: .
j_gene: TRBJ2-1
CDR3nt: TGTGCCAGCAGTCGACTTTCGAGCTCCTACAATGAGCAGTTCTTC
CDR3aa: CASSRLSSSYNEQFF

v_gene: TRBV7-2
abundance: .
d_gene: TRBD2
j_gene: TRBJ2-1
CDR3nt: TGTGCCAGCAGCTTATCTAGCGGTTCTGAGCAGTTCTTC
CDR3aa: CASSLSSGSEQFF

v_gene: TRBV3-1
abundance: few
d_gene: .
j_gene: TRBJ1-1
CDR3nt: TGTGCCAGCAGCCAATTGAGGGATGAAGCTTTCTTT
CDR3aa: CASSQLRDEAFF

v_gene: TRBV6-2/TRBV6-3
abundance: few
d_gene: .
j_gene: TRBJ2-1
CDR3nt: TGTGCCAGCACACAACAAGGGGTCAATGAGCAGTTCTTC
CDR3aa: CASTQQGVNEQFF

v_gene: TRBV25-1
abundance: .
d_gene: .
j_gene: TRBJ1-1
CDR3nt: TGTGCCAGCAGTGTAACGGGGAGGGAAGACACTGAAGCTTTCTTT
CDR3aa: CASSVTGREDTEAFF

v_gene: TRBV12-3/TRBV12-4
abundance: .
d_gene: .
j_gene: TRBJ2-7
CDR3nt: TGTGCCAGCAGTTTGAGACTTCTGGAGCAGTACTTC
CDR3aa: CASSLRLLEQYF

v_gene: TRBV4-3
abundance: .
d_gene: TRBD1
j_gene: TRBJ2-3
CDR3nt: TGCGCCAGCAGCCAAGAACGGACAGGAAGGGGAGATACGCAGTATTTT
CDR3aa: CASSQERTGRGDTQYF

v_gene: TRBV27
abundance: .
d_gene: TRBD2
j_gene: TRBJ2-1
CDR3nt: TGTGCCAGCAGTTTGGCTAGCGGGAGCCCCTACGATGAGCAGTTCTTC
CDR3aa: CASSLASGSPYDEQFF

v_gene: TRBV20-1
abundance: few
d_gene: .
j_gene: TRBJ2-1
CDR3nt: TGCAGTGCTAGAGGTATTAAACCCAGGAAATCGTGGGAGTTCTTC
CDR3aa: CSARGIKPRKSWEFF

v_gene: TRBV15
abundance: .
d_gene: .
j_gene: TRBJ2-5
CDR3nt: TGTGCCACCAGCAGAGTTGTGCAGGGGGGACGGACCCAGTACTTC
CDR3aa: CATSRVVQGGRTQYF

v_gene: TRBV12-3/TRBV12-4
abundance: .
d_gene: .
j_gene: TRBJ1-5
CDR3nt: TGTGCCAGCAGTTTAGCGCTTGGAGCGCATCAGCCCCAGCATTTT
CDR3aa: CASSLALGAHQPQHF

v_gene: TRBV12-3/TRBV12-4
abundance: few
d_gene: .
j_gene: TRBJ2-4
CDR3nt: TGTGCCAGCACCTATGTCGCGGGTGGCATTCAGTACTTC
CDR3aa: CASTYVAGGIQYF

v_gene: TRBV7-8
abundance: many
d_gene: .
j_gene: TRBJ1-5
CDR3nt: TGTGCCAGCAGCTTAGAAACCCGGGATCAGCCCCAGCATTTT
CDR3aa: CASSLETRDQPQHF

v_gene: TRBV7-9
abundance: few
d_gene: TRBD1
j_gene: TRBJ2-3
CDR3nt: TGTGCCAGCAGCTTTCACCGGGACAGGAGGTCAGATACGCAGTATTTT
CDR3aa: CASSFHRDRRSDTQYF

v_gene: TRBV12-3/TRBV12-4
abundance: many
d_gene: .
j_gene: TRBJ2-7
CDR3nt: TGTGCCAGCAGTTTTTCAGAGACCTACGAGCAGTACTTC
CDR3aa: CASSFSETYEQYF

v_gene: TRBV24-1
abundance: many
d_gene: .
j_gene: TRBJ1-1
CDR3nt: TGTGCCACCAGTGATTTGGGTTACCGGACCCCTGAGGGGGACACTGAAGCTTTCTTT
CDR3aa: CATSDLGYRTPEGDTEAFF

v_gene: TRBV20-1
abundance: few
d_gene: .
j_gene: TRBJ2-2
CDR3nt: TGCAGTGCTAGATCAGGGATAAACACCGGGGAGCTGTTTTTT
CDR3aa: CSARSGINTGELFF

v_gene: TRBV28
abundance: .
d_gene: .
j_gene: TRBJ2-3
CDR3nt: TGTGCCACCCTCGAGGATACGCAGTATTTT
CDR3aa: CATLEDTQYF